The 8 T cell receptor beta chains in this list originate from one sample, sequenced in a study of blood T cell repertoires in COVID-19. Repertoires were generated with immunoSEQ multiplex PCR, while TCRdb's copy carries only in-frame clones and drops some. Among over 150,000 clones listed, just over 90% were seen once. What was sequenced was peripheral blood. Receptor source: a man aged 18 to 30 with acute or convalescent COVID-19.

V and J are TRBV20-1 and TRBJ1-2, with a weak D call TRBD1 (6 bases). V lost 3 bases, J lost 6 bases, and 23 bases lay in between. The germline CDR1 and CDR2 sequences are DFQATT and SNEGSKA (reference sequence). The CDR3 totals 16 residues. CDR3 in DNA: TGCAGTGCTAGTATCAGGGGCGGGGGACGTTACAATGGCTACACCTTC. Translated, it gives CSASIRGGGRYNGYTF.

This chain uses TRBV12-5 with TRBJ2-1; 16 positions match TRBD2. This CDR3 spans 17 amino acids. With 1 base clipped from V and 12 bases from J, the junction kept 9 bases outside the gene matches. Germline values: CDR1 LGHNT, CDR2 FRNRAP. The CDR3 reads CASGLATGTSGGARQFF. CDR3 bases: TGTGCTAGTGGTTTGGCGACCGGGACTAGCGGGGGGGCACGGCAGTTCTTC.

The chain carries TRBV6-6 and TRBJ1-1; D possibly corresponds to TRBD1 (6 bases). The V gene lost 6 bases and the J gene lost 0 bases, with 11 bases spanning the gap. The CDR3 contains 14 residues. The germline CDR1 and CDR2 sequences are MNHNY and SVGAGI (reference sequence). The CDR3 region is CASRLQGLNTEAFF. In DNA, the CDR3 is TGTGCCAGCAGGCTACAGGGATTGAACACTGAAGCTTTCTTT.

The chain is built from TRBV19 and TRBJ2-7, with a weak D call TRBD2 (6 bases). V was pared by 11 bases and J by 0 bases, with 17 bases between. Per germline, CDR1 LNHDA and CDR2 SQIVND (reference sequence). This CDR3 has 14 residues. The CDR3 DNA follows: TGTGCCTCCTCTGTGGGGGGAAACTCCTACGAGCAGTACTTC. This codes for CASSVGGNSYEQYF.

As DNA, the CDR3 is TGTGCCAGCAGCGAATTCGGGGGATCCAACTATGGCTACACCTTC. Residues: CASSEFGGSNYGYTF. This chain uses TRBV11-2 with TRBJ1-2; D might be TRBD1 (5 bases). CDR1 and CDR2 (germline): SGHAT, FQNNGV. V was trimmed by 5 bases and J by 2 bases, leaving 15 bases between them. This CDR3 is 15 amino acids long.

Only one count was recorded for this clone. The V call is TRBV19, the J call TRBJ1-5; TRBD1 aligns across 8 bases. The junction had 8 bases not matched to a gene; V was cut back by 4 bases and J by 3 bases. Germline V gene sequence: CDR1 LNHDA, CDR2 SQIVND (reference sequence). There are 16 residues in the CDR3. The CDR3: CASSTGDRTINQPQHF. The CDR3 DNA sequence: TGTGCCAGTAGTACCGGGGACAGGACCATCAATCAGCCCCAGCATTTT.

The chain links TRBV3-1 (or the pseudogene TRBV3-2) to TRBJ2-3, with TRBD2 matching 9 bases. The CDR3 is 16 amino acids. Unmatched junction bases numbered 8, after V lost 3 bases and J lost 4 bases. The germline V gene has CDR1 LGHDT and CDR2 YNNKEL (reference sequence). The CDR3 region is CASSQVAGAPPDTQYF. The CDR3 DNA reads TGTGCCAGCAGCCAGGTAGCGGGAGCCCCCCCAGATACGCAGTATTTT.

V usage is TRBV4-1 and J usage is TRBJ2-3; 7 positions match TRBD2. V trimming: 0 bases; J trimming: 2 bases; junction bases outside the gene matches: 8. This CDR3 contains 17 residues. CDR1 and CDR2 from the germline V gene are MGHRA and YSYEKL. CDR3 protein: CASSQEGGAGYTDTQYF. The DNA of the CDR3 is TGCGCCAGCAGCCAAGAGGGAGGAGCGGGATACACAGATACGCAGTATTTT.